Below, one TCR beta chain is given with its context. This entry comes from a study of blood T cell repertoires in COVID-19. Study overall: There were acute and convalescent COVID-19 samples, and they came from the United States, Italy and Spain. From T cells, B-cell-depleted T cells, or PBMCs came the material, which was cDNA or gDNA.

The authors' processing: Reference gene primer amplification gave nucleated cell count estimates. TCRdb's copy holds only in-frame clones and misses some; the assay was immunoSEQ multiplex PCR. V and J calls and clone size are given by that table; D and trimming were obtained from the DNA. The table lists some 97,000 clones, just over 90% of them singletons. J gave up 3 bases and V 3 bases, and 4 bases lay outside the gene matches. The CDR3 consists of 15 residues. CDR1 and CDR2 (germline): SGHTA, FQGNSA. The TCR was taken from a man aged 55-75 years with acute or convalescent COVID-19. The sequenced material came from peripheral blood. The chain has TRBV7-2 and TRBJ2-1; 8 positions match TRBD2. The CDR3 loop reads CASSLSGSLYNEQFF. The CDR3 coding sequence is TGTGCCAGCAGCTTGAGCGGGAGTCTCTACAATGAGCAGTTCTTC. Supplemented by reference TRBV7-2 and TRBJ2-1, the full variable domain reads GAGVSQSPSNKVTEKGKDVELRCDPISGHTALYWYRQSLGQGLEFLIYFQGNSAPDKSGLPSDRFSAERTGGSVSTLTIQRTQQEDSAVYLCASSLSGSLYNEQFFGPGTRLTVL.